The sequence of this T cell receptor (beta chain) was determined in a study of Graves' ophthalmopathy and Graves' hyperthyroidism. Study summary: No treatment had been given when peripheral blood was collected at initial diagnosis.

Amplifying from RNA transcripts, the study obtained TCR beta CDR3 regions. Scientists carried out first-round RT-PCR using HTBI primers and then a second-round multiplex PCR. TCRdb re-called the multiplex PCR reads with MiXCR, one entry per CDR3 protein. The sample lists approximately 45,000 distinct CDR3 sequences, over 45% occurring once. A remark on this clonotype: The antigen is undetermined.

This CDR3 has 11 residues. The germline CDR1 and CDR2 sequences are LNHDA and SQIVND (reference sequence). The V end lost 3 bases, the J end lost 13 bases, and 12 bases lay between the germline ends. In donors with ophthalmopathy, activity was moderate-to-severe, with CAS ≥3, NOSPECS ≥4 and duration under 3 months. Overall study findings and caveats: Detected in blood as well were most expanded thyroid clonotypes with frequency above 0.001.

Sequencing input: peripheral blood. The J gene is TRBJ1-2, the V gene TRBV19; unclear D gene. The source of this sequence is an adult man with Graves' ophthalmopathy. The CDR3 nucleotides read TGTGCCAGTAGTATCGGCGCGGGATTCACCTTC. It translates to CASSIGAGFTF.